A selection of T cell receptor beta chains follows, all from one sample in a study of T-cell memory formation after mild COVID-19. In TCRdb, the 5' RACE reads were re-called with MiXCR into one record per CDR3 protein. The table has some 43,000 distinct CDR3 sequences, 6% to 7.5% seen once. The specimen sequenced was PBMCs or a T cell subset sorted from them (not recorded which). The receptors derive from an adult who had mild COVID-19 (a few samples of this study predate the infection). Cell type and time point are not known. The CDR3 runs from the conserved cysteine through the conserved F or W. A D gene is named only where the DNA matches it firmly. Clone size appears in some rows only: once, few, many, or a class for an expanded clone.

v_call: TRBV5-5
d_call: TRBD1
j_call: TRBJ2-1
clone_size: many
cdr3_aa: CASSPGQGDSEQFF
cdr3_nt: TGTGCCAGCAGCCCGGGACAGGGGGACAGTGAGCAGTTCTTC

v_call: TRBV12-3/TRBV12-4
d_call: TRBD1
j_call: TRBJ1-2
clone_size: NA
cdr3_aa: CASGQGSGYTF
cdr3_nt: TGTGCCAGCGGACAGGGTAGTGGCTACACCTTC

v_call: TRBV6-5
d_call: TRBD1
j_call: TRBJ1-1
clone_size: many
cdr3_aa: CASSPPRDRNTEAFF
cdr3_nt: TGTGCCAGCAGTCCCCCCCGGGACAGGAACACTGAAGCTTTCTTT

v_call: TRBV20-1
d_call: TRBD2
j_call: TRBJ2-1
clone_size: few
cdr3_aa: CSARDLTSGDNEQFF
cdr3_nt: TGCAGTGCTAGAGACCTTACTAGCGGCGACAATGAGCAGTTCTTC

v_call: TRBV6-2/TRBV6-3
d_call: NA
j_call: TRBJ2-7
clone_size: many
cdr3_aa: CASSHGRVQYF
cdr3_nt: TGTGCCAGCAGTCACGGAAGGGTGCAGTACTTC

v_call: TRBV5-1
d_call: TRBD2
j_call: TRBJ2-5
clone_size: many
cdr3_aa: CASSSRGTSGGLKETQYF
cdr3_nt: TGCGCCAGCAGCTCCCGTGGGACTAGCGGGGGGTTGAAAGAGACCCAGTACTTC

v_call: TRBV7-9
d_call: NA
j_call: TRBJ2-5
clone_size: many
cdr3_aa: CASSTRELRETQYF
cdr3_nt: TGTGCCAGCAGCACTCGGGAGTTACGAGAGACCCAGTACTTC

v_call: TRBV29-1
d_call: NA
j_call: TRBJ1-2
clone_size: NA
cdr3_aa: CSAIPSNGYTF
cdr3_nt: TGCAGCGCTATCCCTTCCAATGGCTACACCTTC

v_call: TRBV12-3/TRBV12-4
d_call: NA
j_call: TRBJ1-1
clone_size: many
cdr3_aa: CASRASIGVNTEAFF
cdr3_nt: TGTGCCAGCAGGGCCTCCATCGGGGTCAACACTGAAGCTTTCTTT

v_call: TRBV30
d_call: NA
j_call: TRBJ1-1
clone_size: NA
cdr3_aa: CAWRKVRVGVNTEAFF
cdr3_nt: TGTGCCTGGAGAAAGGTCAGGGTGGGTGTGAACACTGAAGCTTTCTTT

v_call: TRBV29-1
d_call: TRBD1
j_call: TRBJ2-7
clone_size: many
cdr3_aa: CSGGTGTYEQYF
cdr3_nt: TGCAGCGGGGGGACAGGGACCTACGAGCAGTACTTC

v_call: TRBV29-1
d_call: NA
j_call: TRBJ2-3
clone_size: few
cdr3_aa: CSIPRAGSTDTQYF
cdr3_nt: TGCAGCATCCCGAGGGCGGGAAGCACAGATACGCAGTATTTT

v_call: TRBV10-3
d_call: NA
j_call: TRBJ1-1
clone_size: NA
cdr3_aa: CAISDPGHSNTEAFF
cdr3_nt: TGTGCCATCAGTGACCCGGGACACTCGAACACTGAAGCTTTCTTT

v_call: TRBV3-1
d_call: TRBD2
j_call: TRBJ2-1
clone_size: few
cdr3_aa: CASSLGSGTTYNEQFF
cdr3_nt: TGTGCCAGCAGCTTGGGCTCCGGGACTACCTACAATGAGCAGTTCTTC

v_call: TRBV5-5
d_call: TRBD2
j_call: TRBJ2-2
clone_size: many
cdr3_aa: CASSRLAGNTGELFF
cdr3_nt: TGTGCCAGCAGCAGACTAGCGGGGAACACCGGGGAGCTGTTTTTT

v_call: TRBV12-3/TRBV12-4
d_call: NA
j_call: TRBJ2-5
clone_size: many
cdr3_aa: CASRVRDPKGTQYF
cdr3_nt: TGTGCCAGCAGGGTTAGGGACCCAAAAGGGACCCAGTACTTC

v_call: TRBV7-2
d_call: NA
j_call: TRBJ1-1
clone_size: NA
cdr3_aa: CASSLESRGTEAFF
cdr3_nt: TGTGCCAGCAGCTTAGAATCCCGTGGGACTGAAGCTTTCTTT

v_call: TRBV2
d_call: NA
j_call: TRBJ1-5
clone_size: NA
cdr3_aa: CASSVERGNQPQHF
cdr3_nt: TGTGCCAGCAGTGTGGAGAGGGGCAATCAGCCCCAGCATTTT

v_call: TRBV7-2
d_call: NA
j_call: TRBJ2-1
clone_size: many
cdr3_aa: CASSPGASPYNEQFF
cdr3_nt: TGTGCCAGCAGCCCCGGGGCTAGCCCCTACAATGAGCAGTTCTTC

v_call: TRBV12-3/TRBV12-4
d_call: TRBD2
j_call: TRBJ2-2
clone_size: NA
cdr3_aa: CASSSPKRGGQGGELFF
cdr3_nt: TGTGCCAGCAGTTCCCCAAAGCGGGGGGGCCAAGGTGGGGAGCTGTTTTTT

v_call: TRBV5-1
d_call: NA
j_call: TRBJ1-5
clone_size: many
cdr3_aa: CASSLGPRESNQPQHF
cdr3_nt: TGCGCCAGCAGCTTGGGGCCCAGGGAGAGCAATCAGCCCCAGCATTTT

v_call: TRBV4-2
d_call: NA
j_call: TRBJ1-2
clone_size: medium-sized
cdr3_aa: CASSQGAGVDYGYTF
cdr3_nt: TGTGCCAGCAGCCAAGGAGCCGGGGTGGACTATGGCTACACCTTC

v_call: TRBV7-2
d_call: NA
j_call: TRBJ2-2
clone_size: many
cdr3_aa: CASSLEALTAPGELFF
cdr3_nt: TGTGCCAGCAGCTTAGAAGCGCTGACAGCACCCGGGGAGCTGTTTTTT

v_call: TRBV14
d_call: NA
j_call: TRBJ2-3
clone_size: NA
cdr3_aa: CASSQGTAASNTQYF
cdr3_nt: TGTGCCAGCAGCCAAGGTACGGCGGCCTCGAATACGCAGTATTTT

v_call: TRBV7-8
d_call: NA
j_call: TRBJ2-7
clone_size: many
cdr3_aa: CASSLAEGFSSYEQYF
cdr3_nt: TGTGCCAGCAGCTTAGCGGAAGGTTTTAGCTCCTACGAGCAGTACTTC

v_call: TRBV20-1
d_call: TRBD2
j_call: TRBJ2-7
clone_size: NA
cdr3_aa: CSARDRLAGAVEQYF
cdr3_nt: TGCAGTGCTAGAGATCGACTAGCGGGTGCCGTCGAGCAGTACTTC

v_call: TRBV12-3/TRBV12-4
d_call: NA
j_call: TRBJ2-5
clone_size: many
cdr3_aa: CASTSQSQETQYF
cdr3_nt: TGTGCCAGCACCAGCCAGTCCCAAGAGACCCAGTACTTC

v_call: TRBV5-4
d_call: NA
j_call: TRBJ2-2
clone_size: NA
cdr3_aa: CASSLERKGTGELFF
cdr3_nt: TGTGCCAGCAGCTTGGAAAGGAAAGGCACCGGGGAGCTGTTTTTT

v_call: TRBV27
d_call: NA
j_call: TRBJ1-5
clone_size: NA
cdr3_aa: CASSLARNQPQHF
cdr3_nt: TGTGCCAGCAGTTTAGCCCGGAATCAGCCCCAGCATTTT

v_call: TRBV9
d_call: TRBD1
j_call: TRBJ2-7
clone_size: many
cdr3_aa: CASSIRDRGGEQYF
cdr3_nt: TGTGCCAGCAGCATCCGGGACAGGGGGGGCGAGCAGTACTTC

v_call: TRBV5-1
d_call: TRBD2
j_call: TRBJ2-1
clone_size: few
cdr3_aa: CASTAPNSGTSGLSNEQFF
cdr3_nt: TGCGCCAGCACCGCCCCCAACTCCGGGACTAGCGGCCTCAGCAATGAGCAGTTCTTC

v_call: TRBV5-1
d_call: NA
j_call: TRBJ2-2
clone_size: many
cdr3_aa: CASSSILGSRELFF
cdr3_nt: TGCGCCAGCAGCTCCATTTTGGGCAGCCGGGAGCTGTTTTTT

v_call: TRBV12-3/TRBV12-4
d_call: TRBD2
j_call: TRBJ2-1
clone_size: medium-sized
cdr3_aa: CASSPTGLAGGLNEQFF
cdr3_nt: TGTGCCAGCAGTCCAACAGGACTAGCGGGAGGTCTCAATGAGCAGTTCTTC

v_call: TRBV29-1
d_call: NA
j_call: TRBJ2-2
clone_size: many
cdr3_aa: CSVDRQETGELFF
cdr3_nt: TGCAGCGTTGACAGACAGGAAACCGGGGAGCTGTTTTTT

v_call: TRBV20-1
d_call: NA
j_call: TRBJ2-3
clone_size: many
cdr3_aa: CSASPLGISSTDTQYF
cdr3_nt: TGCAGTGCTAGCCCCCTGGGGATTTCTAGCACAGATACGCAGTATTTT

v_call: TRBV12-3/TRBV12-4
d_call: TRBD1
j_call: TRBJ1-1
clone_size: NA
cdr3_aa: CASSYWTGGKEAFF
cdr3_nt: TGTGCCAGCAGTTACTGGACAGGGGGCAAGGAAGCTTTCTTT

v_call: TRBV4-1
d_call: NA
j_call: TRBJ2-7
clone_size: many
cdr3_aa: CASSPITQVSNKPYEQYF
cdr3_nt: TGCGCCAGCAGCCCTATAACCCAGGTCTCAAATAAACCCTACGAGCAGTACTTC

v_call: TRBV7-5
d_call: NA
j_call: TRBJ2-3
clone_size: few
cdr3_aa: CISVSESVLNSILSTDTQYF
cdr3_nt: NA

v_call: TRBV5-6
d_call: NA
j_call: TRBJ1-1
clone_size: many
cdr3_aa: CASSLSTHYNTEAFF
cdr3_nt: TGTGCCAGCAGCTTGTCCACGCACTACAACACTGAAGCTTTCTTT

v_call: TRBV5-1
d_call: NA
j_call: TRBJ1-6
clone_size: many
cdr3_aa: CASSLDKPPLHF
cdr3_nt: TGCGCCAGCAGCTTGGACAAGCCACCCCTCCACTTT

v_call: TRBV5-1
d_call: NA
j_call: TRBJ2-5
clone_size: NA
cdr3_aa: CASSFSVQGYETQYF
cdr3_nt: TGCGCCAGCAGCTTTAGTGTCCAGGGCTACGAGACCCAGTACTTC

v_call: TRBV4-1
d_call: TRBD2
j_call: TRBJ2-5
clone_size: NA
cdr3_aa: CASSQEQAGGPREETQYF
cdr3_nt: TGCGCCAGCAGCCAAGAACAAGCGGGAGGGCCAAGGGAAGAGACCCAGTACTTC